Below, 17 T cell receptor beta chains from the same sample are listed, as sequenced in a study of OX40 agonist ivuxolimab in advanced cancers. TCRdb keeps only in-frame clones here, not all; method: immunoSEQ multiplex PCR. This sample has around 60,000 clones, with 65% to 85% found just once. The input for sequencing was CD4+ or CD8+ T cells sorted from blood, taken in a trial of the OX40 agonist ivuxolimab. The receptors shown here come from an adult with an advanced solid tumor such as melanoma, head and neck, liver or kidney cancer.

The chain couples TRBV7-2 to TRBJ1-1; D possibly corresponds to TRBD1 (5 bases). Trimming removed 2 bases at V and 1 base at J, with 8 bases between. The germline CDR1 and CDR2 sequences are SGHTA and FQGNSA. The CDR3 is made up of 14 amino acids. CDR3 amino acids: CASSLLGPNTEAFF. CDR3 nucleotides: TGTGCCAGCAGCTTACTGGGGCCGAACACTGAAGCTTTCTTT.

J is TRBJ2-3 and V is TRBV6-1; 13 nucleotides line up with TRBD2. The CDR3 length is 14 residues. Germline-derived CDR1 and CDR2 are MNHNS and SASEGT. V dropped 11 bases and J dropped 5; count of bases not matched to a gene: 7. The CDR3, as DNA: TGTGCCGGAGGACTAGCGGGAGATGGAGATACGCAGTATTTT. It is translated as CAGGLAGDGDTQYF.

The chain carries TRBV18 and TRBJ1-4, with 8 bases aligning to TRBD1. From germline, CDR1 is KGHSH and CDR2 LQKENI. This CDR3 contains 18 residues. V shed 4 bases and J 2 bases; nucleotides not matched to a gene: 12. Here the CDR3 reads CASSLAGGYLGTNEKLFF. For the CDR3, the DNA is TGTGCCAGCTCACTAGCAGGGGGCTACCTCGGCACTAATGAAAAACTGTTTTTT.

The gene calls are TRBV2 and TRBJ1-5, with D hard to call. This CDR3 has 15 amino acids. Trimming took 1 base from V and 0 from J, leaving 7 bases between them. Per the germline V gene, CDR1 is SNHLY and CDR2 is FYNNEI. This CDR3 is CASSEGGYSNQPQHF. DNA for the CDR3: TGTGCCAGCAGTGAAGGCGGGTATAGCAATCAGCCCCAGCATTTT.

The J gene is TRBJ2-6, the V gene TRBV2, with 7 bases fitting TRBD1. The CDR3 covers 15 residues. The junction had 6 bases not matched to a gene; V was cut back by 5 bases and J by 5 bases. Germline loops: CDR1 SNHLY, CDR2 FYNNEI. The CDR3 protein is CASSLQGTWANVLTF. CDR3 nucleotides: TGTGCCAGCAGTTTACAGGGGACCTGGGCCAACGTCCTGACTTTC.

This clone was detected a few times. This chain links TRBV9 with TRBJ2-7, with 12 bases that match TRBD2. Germline V gives CDR1 SGDLS, CDR2 YYNGEE. The CDR3 extends over 15 amino acids. The V and J ends lost 4 bases and 1 base, in that order; junction bases with no gene match: 3. This chain's CDR3 is CASSRGTSGSYEQYF. The CDR3 nucleotides are TGTGCCAGCAGCCGAGGGACTAGCGGGTCCTACGAGCAGTACTTC.

CDR3 protein: CACSSGLRERRDTEAFF. The CDR3 coding sequence is TGTGCCTGTTCCTCGGGACTTAGGGAGAGGAGGGACACTGAAGCTTTCTTT. This chain uses TRBV30 with TRBJ1-1; D might be TRBD1 (5 bases). Germline lookup yields CDR1 GTSNPN and CDR2 SVGIG (reference sequence). The ends were cut back, 6 bases at V and 3 bases at J, with 26 bases in the middle. CDR3 size: 17 residues.

The chain couples TRBV6-5 to TRBJ1-2; D uncertain. V gave up 5 bases and J gave up 8 bases, with 12 bases separating them. The CDR3 has 12 residues. Germline V gives CDR1 MNHEY, CDR2 SVGAGI. The CDR3 is CASSELGRGYTF. The CDR3 DNA reads as TGTGCCAGCAGTGAACTCGGCAGAGGCTACACCTTC.

The chain employs TRBV19 and TRBJ2-2; D is undetermined. Trimming shortened V by 4 bases and J by 5 bases, and 14 bases separated the two germline ends. CDR3 length: 15 amino acids. CDR1 and CDR2 from the germline V gene are LNHDA and SQIVND (reference sequence). In DNA form, the CDR3 reads TGTGCCAGTAGTAATAGAGATTTGAGTACCGGGGAGCTGTTTTTT. Encoded protein: CASSNRDLSTGELFF.

This clone showed up just once. The chain links TRBV5-6 to TRBJ1-4, with D perhaps matching TRBD1 (5 bases). Germline CDR1 and CDR2: SGHDT and YYEEEE. The CDR3 has 17 amino acids. V lost 5 bases and J 5 bases, leaving 22 bases between the germline ends. The CDR3 is CASSFDLGQLFNEKLFF. DNA for the CDR3: TGTGCCAGCAGTTTTGACCTTGGACAACTATTCAATGAAAAACTGTTTTTT.

On this clone itself: The sample contains more than one DNA sequence encoding this CDR3. The V gene is TRBV2, the J gene TRBJ2-7; 7 bases map to TRBD1. V gave up 7 bases and J gave up 0 bases; unmatched junction bases: 0. The length of the CDR3 is 12 residues. CDR1 and CDR2 (germline): SNHLY, FYNNEI. Here the CDR3 DNA reads TGTGCCAGCAACAGGGGCTCCTACGAGCAGTACTTC. It yields the protein CASNRGSYEQYF.

J is TRBJ1-3 and V is TRBV11-2, with D unresolved. The V end lost 7 bases, the J end lost 1 base, and 17 bases lay between the germline ends. This CDR3 region has 16 residues. Germline assignment: CDR1 SGHAT and CDR2 FQNNGV. The CDR3 DNA is TGTGCCAGCACCGACGTATTCGGCCCTTCTGGAAACACCATATATTTT. Protein product: CASTDVFGPSGNTIYF.

This chain links TRBV9 with TRBJ2-4; unclear D gene. Trimming removed 5 bases from V and 3 bases from J, with 9 bases in between. The germline CDR1 and CDR2 sequences are SGDLS and YYNGEE. CDR3 size: 13 residues. CDR3 loop: CASSNSIKNIQYF. CDR3 sequence (DNA): TGTGCCAGCAGTAACTCCATCAAAAACATTCAGTACTTC.

By its share, this clone is medium-sized. V usage is TRBV4-1 and J usage is TRBJ2-1; D remains ambiguous. With 1 base removed from V and 9 bases from J, the gap between germline ends came to 10 bases. The CDR3 consists of 13 residues. CDR1 and CDR2 from the germline V gene are MGHRA and YSYEKL. CDR3 bases: TGCGCCAGCAGCCAAGGGCGGCAGTCTGAGCAGTTCTTC. This gives the protein CASSQGRQSEQFF.

This clone was observed a single time. The genes are TRBV28 and TRBJ2-1; 11 bases align to TRBD2. With 2 bases clipped from V and 7 bases from J, the junction kept 4 bases outside the gene matches. CDR3 size: 15 residues. Germline assignment: CDR1 MDHEN and CDR2 SYDVKM. The CDR3 DNA reads TGTGCCAGCAGTTTAATAGCGGGAGGGAGGAATGAGCAGTTCTTC. It specifies CASSLIAGGRNEQFF.

The chain carries TRBV28 and TRBJ2-3, with 7 bases aligning to TRBD2. This CDR3 has 15 amino acids. Germline assignment: CDR1 MDHEN and CDR2 SYDVKM. V lost 2 bases and J lost 6; bases outside the gene matches: 8. Written as DNA, the CDR3 is TGTGCCAGCAGTTTAGCGGGAGATTCAGGGGATACGCAGTATTTT. Translated, it gives CASSLAGDSGDTQYF.

V and J are TRBV4-1 and TRBJ1-2; D unclear. The CDR3 sequence is 16 residues long. Germline V lookup: CDR1 MGHRA, CDR2 YSYEKL. V gave up 1 base and J gave up 1 base, with 13 bases separating them. The CDR3 spells CASSQVSNSVNYGYTF. The CDR3 nucleotides are TGCGCCAGCAGCCAAGTTTCCAACTCGGTTAACTATGGCTACACCTTC.